The next 31 T cell receptor beta chains were all read from a single sample in a study of blood T cell repertoires in COVID-19. Produced via immunoSEQ multiplex PCR; TCRdb's table is partial and in-frame only. The repertoire holds around 170,000 clones, with about nine tenths as singletons. Sample: PBMCs or T cells enriched from blood (not recorded which). The source of these receptors is a woman between 18 and 29 years old who had recovered from COVID-19.

The chain combines TRBV6-2 or TRBV6-3 with TRBJ2-2, with TRBD2 matching 9 bases. In germline, CDR1 is MNHEY, CDR2 SVGEGT. With 4 bases clipped from V and 4 bases from J, the junction kept 10 bases outside the gene matches. This CDR3 is built from 17 residues. CDR3 in amino acids: CASSLYRLAAPTGELFF. CDR3 bases: TGTGCCAGCAGTTTATACCGACTAGCGGCCCCCACCGGGGAGCTGTTTTTT.

This chain joins TRBV7-3 and TRBJ2-1; perhaps TRBD2 as D (5 bases). CDR3 length: 13 amino acids. Germline lookup yields CDR1 SGHTA and CDR2 FQGTGA. Deletions cut 3 bases from V and 8 bases from J, with 11 bases between. The chain's CDR3 is CASSFDYIDEQFF. CDR3 bases: TGTGCCAGCAGCTTTGACTACATCGATGAGCAGTTCTTC.

The chain carries TRBV27 and TRBJ1-2; 11 bases align to TRBD1. The CDR3 has 17 residues. Germline CDR1 and CDR2: MNHEY and SMNVEV (reference sequence). Unmatched junction bases numbered 9, after V lost 2 bases and J lost 4 bases. The CDR3 DNA sequence: TGTGCCAGCAGTTTAGGGCTCCCGGGACAGGGGGTCTATGGCTACACCTTC. Protein: CASSLGLPGQGVYGYTF.

This chain uses TRBV7-2 with TRBJ1-2, with 7 bases aligning to TRBD1. Germline lookup yields CDR1 SGHTA and CDR2 FQGNSA. The CDR3 is 15 amino acids. J was trimmed by 4 bases and V by 0 bases; bases with no gene match: 5. In DNA form, the CDR3 reads TGTGCCAGCAGCTTAGCCCCAGACAGGGTCTATGGCTACACCTTC. It encodes CASSLAPDRVYGYTF.

The J gene is TRBJ2-4, the V gene TRBV7-2, with 7 bases lining up with TRBD1. CDR1 SGHTA and CDR2 FQGNSA come from the germline V gene. V lost 5 bases and J lost 6; bases outside the gene matches: 7. The CDR3 is 14 residues long. The CDR3 DNA sequence: TGTGCCAGCAGCCCCCAGACAGGGAGAAACATTCAGTACTTC. Translated, it gives CASSPQTGRNIQYF.

This clone was found once. V is TRBV5-4 and J is TRBJ1-1, with D unresolved. CDR1 is SGHNT and CDR2 is YYREEE in the germline V gene (reference sequence). V lost 2 bases and J lost 3, with 8 bases in between. The CDR3 consists of 13 residues. CDR3 in DNA: TGTGCCAGCAGCTTAGTGGAGGACACTGAAGCTTTCTTT. Encoded protein: CASSLVEDTEAFF.

J is TRBJ2-5 and V is TRBV7-9; 7 bases map to TRBD2. Germline values: CDR1 SEHNR, CDR2 FQNEAQ (reference sequence). V gave up 1 base and J gave up 2 bases; unmatched junction bases: 10. This CDR3 has 17 residues. CDR3 in amino acids: CASSLVGGTRLQETQYF. DNA of the CDR3: TGTGCCAGCAGCTTAGTGGGGGGGACCCGTTTACAAGAGACCCAGTACTTC.

The chain employs TRBV4-1 and TRBJ1-6; possible D gene TRBD1, 5 bases. With 4 bases removed from V and 8 bases from J, the gap between germline ends came to 12 bases. Germline CDR1 and CDR2: MGHRA and YSYEKL. The CDR3 covers 14 residues. DNA for the CDR3: TGCGCCAGCAGCCCCATAGAAGGGGATTCACCCCTCCACTTT. Residues: CASSPIEGDSPLHF.

The rearrangement links TRBV20-1 to TRBJ1-1; D gene uncertain. V lost 4 bases to trimming and J lost 4 bases, with 7 bases between them. The CDR3 runs to 11 residues. CDR1 and CDR2 from the germline V gene are DFQATT and SNEGSKA (reference sequence). In DNA form, the CDR3 reads TGCAGTGCTAAACCGGGCACTGAAGCTTTCTTT. This codes for CSAKPGTEAFF.

The chain combines TRBV6-5 with TRBJ2-7, with D perhaps TRBD1 (7 bases). Germline values: CDR1 MNHEY, CDR2 SVGAGI. V lost 8 bases, J lost 0 bases, and 17 bases lay in between. The CDR3 is made up of 15 amino acids. The CDR3 bases are TGTGCCAGCGGCGGTTGGAGGGGGCCCTCCTACGAGCAGTACTTC. It codes for CASGGWRGPSYEQYF.

The chain is built from TRBV28 and TRBJ2-7; 9 bases map to TRBD1. CDR1 and CDR2 from the germline V gene are MDHEN and SYDVKM. V shed 10 bases, J shed 9 bases, and the junction held 7 bases outside the gene matches. There are 11 residues in the CDR3. CDR3 nucleotide sequence: TGTGCCACCACACAGGGGGCGCGGCAGTACTTC. Residues: CATTQGARQYF. The full variable domain, its missing parts supplied by reference TRBV28 and TRBJ2-7, is DVKVTQSSRYLVKRTGEKVFLECVQDMDHENMFWYRQDPGLGLRLIYFSYDVKMKEKGDIPEGYSVSREKKERFSLILESASTNQTSMYLCATTQGARQYFGPGTRLTVT.

The chain carries TRBV10-1 and TRBJ2-3, with 11 bases fitting TRBD2. Germline trimming cut 6 bases from V and 5 bases from J; bases unmatched to any gene: 7. The CDR3 sequence is 15 residues long. Germline CDR1 WNHNN, CDR2 SYGVQD (reference sequence). The CDR3 is CASSRRGLAGDTQYF. CDR3 nucleotides: TGCGCCAGCAGCCGCCGTGGACTAGCGGGAGATACGCAGTATTTT.

The V and J genes are TRBV7-6 and TRBJ2-2; TRBD2 matches at 7 bases. This CDR3 has 16 amino acids. Germline CDR1 and CDR2: SGHVS and FNYEAQ. J was trimmed by 1 base and V by 0 bases; bases with no gene match: 2. In DNA form, the CDR3 reads TGTGCCAGCAGCTTAGCGTCTAGCGGGAACACCGGGGAGCTGTTTTTT. Protein product: CASSLASSGNTGELFF.

This chain connects TRBV5-1 to TRBJ1-2; D gene uncertain. The CDR3 covers 15 residues. V lost 4 bases, J lost 1 base, and 14 bases lay in between. CDR1 is SGHRS, CDR2 YFSETQ, per germline. The CDR3 DNA sequence: TGCGCCAGCAGCCCTTGGGGTGAGGGTAACTATGGCTACACCTTC. Translation: CASSPWGEGNYGYTF.

The chain combines TRBV11-2 with TRBJ2-5; the D gene is possibly TRBD2 (5 bases). The CDR3 sequence is 16 residues long. V was cut by 0 bases and J by 2 bases, with 13 bases left in between. CDR1 and CDR2 from the germline V gene are SGHAT and FQNNGV. This CDR3 is CASSLESSWVQETQYF. In nucleotides, the CDR3 is TGTGCCAGCAGCTTAGAGTCTAGCTGGGTTCAAGAGACCCAGTACTTC. The variable domain in full, completed from reference TRBV11-2 and TRBJ2-5, reads EAGVAQSPRYKIIEKRQSVAFWCNPISGHATLYWYQQILGQGPKLLIQFQNNGVVDDSQLPKDRFSAERLKGVDSTLKIQPAKLEDSAVYLCASSLESSWVQETQYFGPGTRLLVL.

This chain links TRBV28 with TRBJ1-4, with 7 bases aligning to TRBD1. Losses at the gene ends were 3 bases for V and 5 bases for J; bases not matched to a gene: 6. The CDR3 spans 15 residues. CDR1 is MDHEN and CDR2 is SYDVKM in the germline V gene. CDR3 nucleotide sequence: TGTGCCAGCAGTTTCCAGGGGACAGCAAATGAAAAACTGTTTTTT. Translated, it gives CASSFQGTANEKLFF.

This chain uses TRBV28 with TRBJ1-4; maybe TRBD1 (6 bases). Germline CDR1 is MDHEN and CDR2 is SYDVKM. Trimming took off 5 bases at V and 5 bases at J, with 15 bases between the two ends. The CDR3 spans 15 residues. CDR3 amino acids: CASSPSGHPNEKLFF. The CDR3 region has the DNA TGTGCCAGCAGTCCCTCGGGACATCCGAATGAAAAACTGTTTTTT.

The chain couples TRBV29-1 to TRBJ1-1; TRBD1 agrees at 8 bases. The germline V gene encodes CDR1 SQVTM and CDR2 ANQGSEA. Trimming took 2 bases from V and 6 from J; bases not matched to a gene: 5. This CDR3 is built from 13 residues. Here the CDR3 DNA reads TGCAGCGTTGAAATGACAGGGGCCCCTGAAGCTTTCTTT. Amino acids: CSVEMTGAPEAFF.

V and J are TRBV5-1 and TRBJ2-3, with 10 bases lining up with TRBD1. The CDR3 loop spans 15 amino acids. V dropped 4 bases and J dropped 6; count of bases not matched to a gene: 8. Germline V gene data show CDR1 as SGHRS and CDR2 as YFSETQ. CDR3 DNA: TGCGCCAGCAGCCCCGAGGGACAGGGGCGGGATACGCAGTATTTT. Its translation: CASSPEGQGRDTQYF.

The chain joins TRBV27 to TRBJ1-6, with 7 bases aligning to TRBD1. This CDR3 contains 17 residues. Unmatched junction bases numbered 7, after V lost 0 bases and J lost 5 bases. Germline assignment: CDR1 MNHEY and CDR2 SMNVEV (reference sequence). The CDR3 DNA is TGTGCCAGCAGTTTATCGCACAGGGGACAGCATAATTCACCCCTCCACTTT. Its translation: CASSLSHRGQHNSPLHF.

The rearrangement joins TRBV30 to TRBJ1-1; D unresolved. The germline CDR1 and CDR2 sequences are GTSNPN and SVGIG (reference sequence). V lost 3 bases, J lost 0 bases, and 5 bases lay in between. This CDR3 region has 12 residues. CDR3 in amino acids: CAWRLMNTEAFF. The DNA for the CDR3 is TGTGCCTGGAGACTGATGAACACTGAAGCTTTCTTT.

The chain has TRBV5-6 and TRBJ2-7; 9 bases agree with TRBD1. Germline CDR1 SGHDT, CDR2 YYEEEE. V gave up 3 bases and J gave up 5 bases; unmatched junction bases: 3. This CDR3 has 13 residues. Here the CDR3 DNA reads TGTGCCAGCAGCTGGACAGGGGCCGACGAGCAGTACTTC. Its translation: CASSWTGADEQYF.

This CDR3 is CASQTGTGPYEQYF. As DNA, the CDR3 is TGTGCCAGCCAAACAGGGACCGGTCCCTACGAGCAGTACTTC. The V and J genes are TRBV28 and TRBJ2-7; D possibly corresponds to TRBD1 (6 bases). Deletions cut 8 bases from V and 2 bases from J, with 16 bases between. Germline CDR1 reads MDHEN; CDR2 reads SYDVKM. This CDR3 is built from 14 residues.

The rearrangement uses TRBV27 and TRBJ2-5; 16 nucleotides align to TRBD2. CDR1 and CDR2 from the germline V gene are MNHEY and SMNVEV (reference sequence). This CDR3 is built from 17 residues. With V trimmed by 6 bases and J by 2 bases, 6 bases remained unmatched. The CDR3 DNA reads TGTGCCAGCAGCCGGCCGGGACTAGCGGGAGGGCAAGAGACCCAGTACTTC. This translates into CASSRPGLAGGQETQYF.

The chain is built from TRBV2 and TRBJ1-5; a possible D gene is TRBD1 (5 bases). Germline V gene sequence: CDR1 SNHLY, CDR2 FYNNEI. Between the trimmed V and J ends, which lost 4 bases and 7 bases, there was a span of 17 bases. There are 15 residues in the CDR3. The CDR3 sequence: CASSVLGRGGQPQHF. CDR3 bases: TGTGCCAGCAGTGTATTGGGACGGGGAGGACAGCCCCAGCATTTT.

V is TRBV30 and J is TRBJ1-4; D unresolved. This CDR3 is 13 amino acids long. Per germline, CDR1 GTSNPN and CDR2 SVGIG (reference sequence). The V and J ends lost 0 bases and 4 bases respectively, with 6 bases between them. Here the CDR3 reads CAWSVRGNEKLFF. CDR3 in DNA: TGTGCCTGGAGTGTACGGGGTAATGAAAAACTGTTTTTT.

The chain links TRBV6-2 or TRBV6-3 to TRBJ1-3, with D perhaps TRBD1 (5 bases). V lost 5 bases to trimming and J lost 0 bases, with 14 bases between them. Germline CDR1 is MNHEY and CDR2 is SVGEGT. The CDR3 consists of 16 residues. CDR3 protein: CASSPGTPSSGNTIYF. The DNA for the CDR3 is TGTGCCAGCAGTCCCGGGACTCCTAGCTCTGGAAACACCATATATTTT.

The CDR3 reads CARAGTGGNEQFF. DNA for the CDR3: TGTGCCAGAGCCGGGACAGGGGGCAATGAGCAGTTCTTC. This chain links TRBV2 with TRBJ2-1; TRBD1 matches at 11 bases. The V gene end was trimmed by 9 bases and the J gene end by 6 bases; junction bases not matched to a gene: 4. This CDR3 is 13 amino acids long. CDR1 and CDR2 from the germline V gene are SNHLY and FYNNEI.

The V call is TRBV6-1, the J call TRBJ2-3; the D gene is possibly TRBD2 (7 bases). Per the germline V gene, CDR1 is MNHNS and CDR2 is SASEGT. This CDR3 comprises 15 residues. V lost 3 bases, J lost 0 bases, and 10 bases lay in between. For the CDR3, the DNA is TGTGCCAGCAGTGAGCGGGGGCCGAGCACAGATACGCAGTATTTT. This codes for CASSERGPSTDTQYF.

The chain uses TRBV27 and TRBJ2-4, with D perhaps TRBD2 (5 bases). The ends were cut back, 6 bases at V and 7 bases at J, with 16 bases in the middle. Germline V gene lookup returns CDR1 MNHEY and CDR2 SMNVEV (reference sequence). This CDR3 spans 14 amino acids. CDR3 amino acids: CASRDGGLTNIQYF. As DNA, the CDR3 is TGTGCCAGCAGGGACGGCGGGTTGACCAACATTCAGTACTTC.

V and J are TRBV5-5 and TRBJ1-6; no reliable D call. The CDR3 extends over 14 amino acids. The germline V and J ends were trimmed by 4 bases and 8 bases, with 13 bases remaining between them. CDR1 is SGHKS, CDR2 YYEKEE, per germline (reference sequence). DNA for the CDR3: TGTGCCAGCAGCAACTATAATTCTGATTCACCCCTCCACTTT. Protein: CASSNYNSDSPLHF.